This T cell receptor (beta chain) came from a study of T cells expressing NK-cell markers. From the 5' RACE reads, TCRdb lists one entry per CDR3 protein and no DNA. Recorded for this sample: approximately 440,000 distinct CDR3 sequences. There are 14 residues in the CDR3. Sequenced input: blood T cells: a sorted CD56 or NKG2C T cell subset, CD4+ or CD8+ T cells, or bulk PBMC T cells (not recorded which). V and J are TRBV12-3 or TRBV12-4 and TRBJ1-1; absent DNA, TCRdb's TRBD1 call cannot be checked. The sequence was obtained from a woman in her 50s in good health. CDR3 protein: CASGRTGRNTEAFF.